These 32 T cell receptor beta chains came from one sample sequenced in a study of cytomegalovirus exposure and HLA in healthy donors (dated 2017 in TCRdb). The library was obtained by the immunoSEQ multiplex PCR assay. The multiplex PCR relied on a mix of 60 forward primers for TCR Vbeta segments and 13 reverse primers for TCR Jbeta segments. TCRdb provides this immuneACCESS table in a form limited to in-frame rearrangements. Some clones are lacking; in checked studies, under half of them reflect an unresolved V gene, and why the rest are absent is not known. The sample yields over 130,000 clones; roughly 77% were counted once. The ten largest make up approximately 1.8% of the sample. The sequenced sample was PBMCs. These receptor sequences come from a woman aged 25-40 years in good health and CMV-seronegative.

This chain joins TRBV14 and TRBJ2-2, with unresolved D. The CDR3 length is 13 residues. V was pared by 1 base and J by 7 bases, with 7 bases between. CDR1 is SGHDN, CDR2 FVKESK, per germline. The CDR3 DNA follows: TGTGCCAGCAGCCAAGTGAGTGGCGGGGAGCTGTTTTTT. Amino acid sequence: CASSQVSGGELFF.

This clone turned up a few times. V is TRBV6-5 and J is TRBJ2-7; D ambiguous. V dropped 7 bases and J dropped 0 bases, with 13 bases sitting between them. Germline V gives CDR1 MNHEY, CDR2 SVGAGI. This CDR3 contains 14 residues. CDR3 amino acids: CASTLDSSSYEQYF. For the CDR3, the DNA is TGTGCCAGCACCCTCGACTCGAGCTCCTACGAGCAGTACTTC.

The chain combines TRBV10-2 with TRBJ2-1; 7 positions match TRBD1. Germline-derived CDR1 and CDR2 are WSHSY and SAAADI. After removal of 3 bases from V and 2 bases from J, the junction contained 10 bases not matched to a gene. The CDR3 consists of 17 residues. The CDR3 spells CASSDLDRDSTYNEQFF. The CDR3 nucleotides are TGCGCCAGCAGTGACCTTGACCGGGACAGTACCTACAATGAGCAGTTCTTC.

The chain is built from TRBV7-2 and TRBJ2-6; 10 bases match TRBD2. The CDR3 totals 15 residues. The germline gives CDR1 SGHTA, CDR2 FQGNSA. V was clipped by 5 bases and J by 10 bases; unmatched bases: 8. CDR3: CASSTLAGVRNVLTF. The DNA of the CDR3 is TGTGCCAGCAGCACCCTAGCGGGAGTTAGAAACGTCCTGACTTTC.

The chain combines TRBV19 with TRBJ1-5, with 7 bases fitting TRBD1. Trimming at V came to 6 bases and at J to 5 bases, leaving 16 bases not matched to a gene. Germline CDR1 reads LNHDA; CDR2 reads SQIVND (reference sequence). The CDR3 covers 17 residues. The CDR3 loop reads CASSRRQGLRMYQPQHF. The CDR3 nucleotides are TGTGCCAGTAGCAGGCGACAGGGACTCCGAATGTATCAGCCCCAGCATTTT.

The chain joins TRBV6-1 to TRBJ2-7; 7 positions match TRBD1. Per germline, CDR1 MNHNS and CDR2 SASEGT. Trimming took 3 bases from V and 7 from J; bases not matched to a gene: 6. This CDR3 has 13 residues. The CDR3 DNA follows: TGTGCCAGCAGTGAGGGACAGACTACGGAGCAGTACGTC. Encoded protein: CASSEGQTTEQYV.

The chain joins TRBV11-2 to TRBJ2-7; 8 positions agree with TRBD2. CDR3 length: 15 residues. Losses at the gene ends were 1 base for V and 2 bases for J; bases not matched to a gene: 4. The germline gives CDR1 SGHAT, CDR2 FQNNGV. This CDR3 reads CASSLGRGGPYEQYV. The CDR3, as DNA: TGTGCCAGCAGCTTAGGACGGGGGGGCCCCTACGAGCAGTACGTC.

CDR3 nucleotides: TGTGCCAGTAGTATAGAAGGTCTAAGCGGGAGTCCAGATACGCAGTATTTT. Encoded protein: CASSIEGLSGSPDTQYF. The genes are TRBV19 and TRBJ2-3, with 8 bases that match TRBD2. The V gene end was trimmed by 0 bases and the J gene end by 4 bases; junction bases not matched to a gene: 9. Germline CDR1 and CDR2: LNHDA and SQIVND (reference sequence). CDR3 length equals 17 residues.

This rearrangement joins TRBV10-1 to TRBJ2-7; 15 bases line up with TRBD2. There are 19 residues in the CDR3. V lost 3 bases to trimming and J lost 2 bases; unmatched junction nucleotides: 11. Germline CDR1 reads WNHNN; CDR2 reads SYGVQD (reference sequence). The CDR3 spells CASSDSGTSGGIRTYEQYV. CDR3 DNA sequence: TGCGCCAGCAGTGACTCAGGGACTAGCGGGGGGATCCGGACCTACGAGCAGTACGTC.

The rearrangement links TRBV2 to TRBJ1-1; the D gene is possibly TRBD1 (6 bases). Germline V CDR1 and CDR2: SNHLY, FYNNEI. The CDR3 is 15 amino acids. V was trimmed by 4 bases and J by 5 bases, leaving 17 bases between them. DNA for the CDR3: TGTGCCAGCAGTGCCGAGGGGGGGTCGGGGACTGAAGCTTTCTTT. This encodes CASSAEGGSGTEAFF.

A note on this clone: One junction end does not reproduce the germline sequence, and a read error may be involved. The CDR3 DNA is TGTTCCAGCAGCTTAGGGGTCGGGCAGGGGGACGAGCAGTACTTC. Translation: CSSSLGVGQGDEQYF. The gene calls are TRBV7-9 and TRBJ2-7; 7 positions agree with TRBD1. CDR1 and CDR2 (germline): SEHNR, FQNEAQ (reference sequence). The CDR3 has 15 residues.

CDR3 in DNA: TGTGCCAGTAGTATTTCCTATGTCCAGCCCCAGCATTTT. Protein product: CASSISYVQPQHF. This rearrangement joins TRBV19 to TRBJ1-5; no clear D gene. Germline V gene sequence: CDR1 LNHDA, CDR2 SQIVND (reference sequence). The CDR3 totals 13 residues. The V and J ends lost 3 bases and 7 bases respectively, with 10 bases between them. The full variable domain, its missing parts supplied by reference TRBV19 and TRBJ1-5, is DGGITQSPKYLFRKEGQNVTLSCEQNLNHDAMYWYRQDPGQGLRLIYYSQIVNDFQKGDIAEGYSVSREKKESFPLTVTSAQKNPTAFYLCASSISYVQPQHFGDGTRLSIL.

This chain uses TRBV7-2 with TRBJ2-1, with D unclear. V gave up 6 bases and J gave up 3 bases, with 9 bases separating them. This CDR3 spans 13 amino acids. Germline CDR1 is SGHTA and CDR2 is FQGNSA. The CDR3 is CASRLDVYNEQFF. CDR3 bases: TGTGCCAGCAGGCTAGATGTCTACAATGAGCAGTTCTTC.

The chain combines TRBV19 with TRBJ1-2; TRBD1 aligns across 7 bases. The V segment lost 3 bases and the J segment 3 bases; nucleotides outside the gene matches: 4. CDR1 and CDR2 (germline): LNHDA, SQIVND (reference sequence). This CDR3 is 14 amino acids long. The CDR3 nucleotides read TGTGCCAGTAGTATCCGGGACAGTGACTATGGCTACACCTTC. It yields the protein CASSIRDSDYGYTF.

This chain joins TRBV29-1 and TRBJ2-5, with 8 bases aligning to TRBD2. Germline CDR1 SQVTM, CDR2 ANQGSEA. The junction had 14 bases not matched to a gene; V was cut back by 3 bases and J by 8 bases. The CDR3 contains 15 residues. This chain's CDR3 is CSVDPLSGGKATQYF. CDR3 in DNA: TGCAGCGTTGATCCCCTTTCGGGGGGGAAGGCCACCCAGTACTTC. The whole variable domain, remainder taken from reference TRBV29-1 and TRBJ2-5, is SAVISQKPSRDICQRGTSLTIQCQVDSQVTMMFWYRQQPGQSLTLIATANQGSEATYESGFVIDKFPISRPNLTFSTLTVSNMSPEDSSIYLCSVDPLSGGKATQYFGPGTRLLVL.

This clone was counted between two and nine times. This sequence joins TRBV6-1 and TRBJ1-1; maybe TRBD1 (6 bases). The CDR3 length is 16 residues. V dropped 2 bases and J dropped 1 base, with 14 bases sitting between them. Germline CDR1 is MNHNS and CDR2 is SASEGT. The DNA for the CDR3 is TGTGCCAGCAGTGAATACTGGGCAGGGGAGAACACTGAAGCTTTCTTT. Amino acids: CASSEYWAGENTEAFF.

The CDR3 region has the DNA TGTGCCAGCAGGATAGCGGGCTACAATGAGCAGTTCTTC. Protein product: CASRIAGYNEQFF. The chain combines TRBV2 with TRBJ2-1; 7 nucleotides match TRBD2. Germline V CDR1 and CDR2: SNHLY, FYNNEI. This CDR3 is built from 13 residues. J gave up 3 bases and V 6 bases, and 2 bases lay outside the gene matches. Together with reference TRBV2 and TRBJ2-1, the CDR3 gives the full variable domain: EPEVTQTPSHQVTQMGQEVILRCVPISNHLYFYWYRQILGQKVEFLVSFYNNEISEKSEIFDDQFSVERPDGSNFTLKIRSTKLEDSAMYFCASRIAGYNEQFFGPGTRLTVL.

This chain links TRBV6-1 with TRBJ2-7; 11 bases are shared with TRBD1. The junction had 9 bases not matched to a gene; V was cut back by 5 bases and J by 6 bases. Germline CDR1 reads MNHNS; CDR2 reads SASEGT. The CDR3 has 15 amino acids. CDR3 sequence (DNA): TGTGCCAGCAGTCACCCGGGACAGGGGGTGATCGAGCAGTACTTC. Translation: CASSHPGQGVIEQYF.

CDR3 protein: CASSLGQGDRLLQPQHF. The CDR3 DNA sequence: TGTGCCAGCAGCTTAGGACAGGGAGATCGGCTGTTACAGCCCCAGCATTTT. J is TRBJ1-5 and V is TRBV7-8; 7 bases line up with TRBD1. Per germline, CDR1 SGHVS and CDR2 FQNEAQ. Germline trimming cut 1 base from V and 7 bases from J; bases unmatched to any gene: 13. The CDR3 has 17 residues.

The genes are TRBV19 and TRBJ2-7; TRBD2 aligns across 15 bases. Germline CDR1 reads LNHDA; CDR2 reads SQIVND (reference sequence). Trimming cost V 5 bases and J 12 bases; bases outside gene matches: 11. The CDR3 totals 15 residues. CDR3 loop: CASSPGLAGGPRLYF. Here the CDR3 DNA reads TGTGCCAGTAGTCCCGGACTAGCGGGAGGGCCTCGACTGTACTTC.

V and J are TRBV19 and TRBJ2-1; 14 positions agree with TRBD2. The CDR3 extends over 16 amino acids. V gave up 5 bases and J gave up 4 bases; unmatched junction bases: 4. The germline gives CDR1 LNHDA, CDR2 SQIVND (reference sequence). CDR3 DNA: TGTGCCAGTAGTTTCGGGACTAGCGGGGGTTACAATGAGCAGTTCTTC. Translation gives CASSFGTSGGYNEQFF.

The chain's CDR3 is CASSQEAGGLGYEQYF. The CDR3 region has the DNA TGTGCCAGCAGCCAAGAGGCAGGGGGCCTTGGATACGAGCAGTACTTC. The chain employs TRBV14 and TRBJ2-7, with TRBD1 identical over 8 bases. The junction had 8 bases not matched to a gene; V was cut back by 0 bases and J by 4 bases. CDR1 and CDR2 (germline): SGHDN, FVKESK. CDR3 size: 16 residues.

This rearrangement joins TRBV7-8 to TRBJ1-1, with D tentatively TRBD1 (5 bases). Germline lookup yields CDR1 SGHVS and CDR2 FQNEAQ. The CDR3 sequence is 12 residues long. Trimming pared 4 bases from V and 6 bases from J, leaving 9 bases between. This CDR3 is CASSYRGSEAFF. CDR3 nucleotide sequence: TGTGCCAGCAGCTACCGGGGGTCTGAAGCTTTCTTT.

V usage is TRBV2 and J usage is TRBJ2-3, with 8 positions matching TRBD2. With 5 bases clipped from V and 1 base from J, the junction kept 5 bases outside the gene matches. This CDR3 has 15 residues. The germline V gene has CDR1 SNHLY and CDR2 FYNNEI. Here the CDR3 reads CASSIYSGGTDTQYF. CDR3 DNA: TGTGCCAGCAGTATATATAGCGGGGGCACAGATACGCAGTATTTT.

The chain recombines TRBV28 with TRBJ2-3; D is ambiguous. Germline CDR1 and CDR2: MDHEN and SYDVKM. V lost 6 bases and J lost 3, with 4 bases in between. CDR3 length: 11 residues. For the CDR3, the DNA is TGTGCCAGCAGGAGGACAGATACGCAGTATTTT. Its translation: CASRRTDTQYF.

This clone has only one observation. The rearrangement links TRBV19 to TRBJ1-1; D not resolved. Deletions cut 0 bases from V and 4 bases from J, with 9 bases between. Germline V gene lookup returns CDR1 LNHDA and CDR2 SQIVND (reference sequence). The length of the CDR3 is 14 residues. The CDR3 bases are TGTGCCAGTAGTATAGAAGGAGGTAGCACTGAAGCTTTCTTT. Translated, it gives CASSIEGGSTEAFF. Using reference TRBV19 and TRBJ1-1 for the parts outside the CDR3, the full variable domain is DGGITQSPKYLFRKEGQNVTLSCEQNLNHDAMYWYRQDPGQGLRLIYYSQIVNDFQKGDIAEGYSVSREKKESFPLTVTSAQKNPTAFYLCASSIEGGSTEAFFGQGTRLTVV.

The CDR3 region is CSAFEETQYF. CDR3 bases: TGCAGTGCTTTCGAAGAGACCCAGTACTTC. The chain links TRBV20-1 to TRBJ2-5, with D uncertain. This CDR3 region has 10 residues. The V end lost 5 bases, the J end lost 3 bases, and 4 bases lay between the germline ends. Germline loops: CDR1 DFQATT, CDR2 SNEGSKA (reference sequence).

The chain is built from TRBV19 and TRBJ2-3; 13 nucleotides match TRBD2. The CDR3 contains 18 residues. Losses at the gene ends were 6 bases for V and 4 bases for J; bases not matched to a gene: 13. Per germline, CDR1 LNHDA and CDR2 SQIVND (reference sequence). The CDR3 loop is CASRRDSGLAGVSDTQYF. CDR3 in DNA: TGTGCCAGTAGGCGGGACAGCGGACTAGCGGGAGTATCAGATACGCAGTATTTT.

This clone was observed a few times. The gene calls are TRBV10-3 and TRBJ1-2; TRBD1 matches at 7 bases. CDR3 length: 14 amino acids. The V gene end was trimmed by 7 bases and the J gene end by 2 bases; junction bases not matched to a gene: 7. The germline V gene encodes CDR1 ENHRY and CDR2 SYGVKD. CDR3 residues: CAIKGQEPNYGYTF. CDR3 sequence (DNA): TGTGCCATCAAAGGACAGGAACCCAACTATGGCTACACCTTC.

This clone was seen more than once but under ten times. The CDR3 region is CASSEKGARTGELFF. The DNA for the CDR3 is TGTGCCAGCAGTGAAAAGGGGGCAAGGACCGGGGAGCTGTTTTTT. The rearrangement links TRBV2 to TRBJ2-2, with 7 bases lining up with TRBD1. Per germline, CDR1 SNHLY and CDR2 FYNNEI. CDR3 length: 15 residues. V shed 2 bases, J shed 5 bases, and the junction held 5 bases outside the gene matches.

As for this clone: A read error may produce the germline difference seen at one junction end. The chain employs TRBV7-7 and TRBJ2-5; a possible D gene is TRBD1 (6 bases). The CDR3 consists of 15 residues. CDR1 SSHAT and CDR2 FNYEAQ come from the germline V gene (reference sequence). Here the CDR3 reads CASSATGIPQETQYF. The CDR3 nucleotides are TGTGCTAGCAGCGCCACAGGGATACCACAAGAGACCCAGTACTTC.

This chain links TRBV28 with TRBJ1-5; possibly TRBD1 for D (5 bases). In germline, CDR1 is MDHEN, CDR2 SYDVKM. The CDR3 loop spans 12 amino acids. Trimming stripped 7 bases from V and 7 bases from J, with 11 bases between. The chain's CDR3 is CASILPGQPQHF. The CDR3 region has the DNA TGTGCCAGCATCCTACCAGGGCAGCCCCAGCATTTT. Looking up the rest from reference TRBV28 and TRBJ1-5 gives the full variable domain: DVKVTQSSRYLVKRTGEKVFLECVQDMDHENMFWYRQDPGLGLRLIYFSYDVKMKEKGDIPEGYSVSREKKERFSLILESASTNQTSMYLCASILPGQPQHFGDGTRLSIL.